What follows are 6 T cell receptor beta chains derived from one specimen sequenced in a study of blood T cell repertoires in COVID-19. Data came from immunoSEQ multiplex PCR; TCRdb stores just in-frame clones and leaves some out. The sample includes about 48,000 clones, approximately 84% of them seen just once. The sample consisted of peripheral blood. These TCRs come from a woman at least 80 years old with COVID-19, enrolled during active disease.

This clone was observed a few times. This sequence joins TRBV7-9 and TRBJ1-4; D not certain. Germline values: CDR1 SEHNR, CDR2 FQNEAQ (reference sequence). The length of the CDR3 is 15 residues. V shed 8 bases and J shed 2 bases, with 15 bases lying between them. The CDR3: CASQVSPPTNEKLFF. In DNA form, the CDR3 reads TGTGCCAGCCAGGTGTCTCCTCCGACTAATGAAAAACTGTTTTTT.

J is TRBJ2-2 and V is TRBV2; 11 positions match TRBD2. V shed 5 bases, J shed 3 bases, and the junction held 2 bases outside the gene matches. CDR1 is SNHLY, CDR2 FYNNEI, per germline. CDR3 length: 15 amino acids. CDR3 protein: CASSFSGRDTGELFF. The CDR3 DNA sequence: TGTGCCAGCAGTTTTAGCGGGAGGGACACCGGGGAGCTGTTTTTT.

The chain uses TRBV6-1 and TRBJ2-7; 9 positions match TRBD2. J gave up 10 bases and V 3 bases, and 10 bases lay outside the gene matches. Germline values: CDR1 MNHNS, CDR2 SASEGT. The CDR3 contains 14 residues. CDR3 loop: CASSERLAGLEQYF. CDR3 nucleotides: TGTGCCAGCAGTGAGCGTCTAGCGGGATTGGAACAGTACTTC.

The DNA of the CDR3 is TGTGCCAGCAGTTTACGGGCCTCAGGGGGAGCCAAAAACATTCAGTACTTC. It codes for CASSLRASGGAKNIQYF. J is TRBJ2-4 and V is TRBV28; 7 bases map to TRBD1. This CDR3 region has 17 residues. The germline gives CDR1 MDHEN, CDR2 SYDVKM. Unmatched junction bases numbered 7, after V lost 2 bases and J lost 0 bases.

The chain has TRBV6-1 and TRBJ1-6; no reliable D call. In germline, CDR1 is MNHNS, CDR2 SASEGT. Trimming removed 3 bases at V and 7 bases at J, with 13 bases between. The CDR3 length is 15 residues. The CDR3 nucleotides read TGTGCCAGCAGTGAGACCGCTCCGCGGAATTCACCCCTCCACTTT. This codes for CASSETAPRNSPLHF.

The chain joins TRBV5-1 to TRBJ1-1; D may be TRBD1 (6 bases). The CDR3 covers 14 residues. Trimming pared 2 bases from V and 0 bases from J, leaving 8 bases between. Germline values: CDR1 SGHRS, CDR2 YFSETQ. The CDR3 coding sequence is TGCGCCAGCAGCTTCCAGGGGTTGAACACTGAAGCTTTCTTT. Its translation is CASSFQGLNTEAFF.